The clone carrying this T cell receptor (beta chain) was counted ten times or more. Antigen unknown. There are 16 residues in the CDR3. V lost 8 bases and J lost 3; bases outside the gene matches: 11. CDR1 and CDR2 from the germline V gene are LNHDA and SQIVND (reference sequence). TCRdb processed the reads anew with MiXCR; each CDR3 protein has one entry. The sample lists around 78,000 distinct CDR3 sequences; approximately 39% were seen once. This sample stems from a study of T cell repertoires in cytomegalovirus infection. Study-wide findings and caveats: It was HLA-C-restricted CMV-specific TCR beta clonotypes that dominated the response ex vivo.

This clonotype was obtained from a human donor in good health (CMV status not recorded). Some clones in this sample may be carry-over from other donors' samples. This specimen was CD8+ T cells from cultured PBMCs, taken from culture after CMV antigen stimulation. The chain joins TRBV19 to TRBJ1-5; 9 nucleotides align to TRBD1. The CDR3 DNA follows: TGTGCCAGTCAAACCCGGGACAGGGTGGACAATCAGCCCCAGCATTTT. This translates into CASQTRDRVDNQPQHF.